Listed here are 22 T cell receptor beta chains from one sample, sequenced in a study of early T cells in non-severe SARS-CoV-2 infection. One entry per CDR3 protein results from TCRdb running MiXCR on the 5' RACE reads. The sample records roughly 93,000 distinct CDR3 sequences, 9.5% to 11% being singletons. The specimen was whole blood. Source of these receptors: an adult who was a healthcare worker with PCR-confirmed SARS-CoV-2 infection or an uninfected control (not recorded which).

The J gene is TRBJ2-7, the V gene TRBV9; the D gene is possibly TRBD1 (6 bases). V was trimmed by 0 bases and J by 4 bases, leaving 14 bases between them. Germline CDR1 reads SGDLS; CDR2 reads YYNGEE. The CDR3 contains 15 residues. CDR3 sequence: CASSVAQGSQYEQYF. The CDR3 DNA sequence: TGTGCCAGCAGCGTAGCACAGGGTTCCCAGTACGAGCAGTACTTC.

This clonotype has at least ten counts. V usage is TRBV7-2 and J usage is TRBJ1-1, with unresolved D. The CDR3 sequence is 12 residues long. The germline CDR1 and CDR2 sequences are SGHTA and FQGNSA. The V end lost 1 base, the J end lost 5 bases, and 5 bases lay between the germline ends. The CDR3 DNA reads TGTGCCAGCAGCTTAGGTCTAACTGAAGCTTTCTTT. It encodes CASSLGLTEAFF. Full variable domain (rest looked up from reference TRBV7-2 and TRBJ1-1): GAGVSQSPSNKVTEKGKDVELRCDPISGHTALYWYRQSLGQGLEFLIYFQGNSAPDKSGLPSDRFSAERTGGSVSTLTIQRTQQEDSAVYLCASSLGLTEAFFGQGTRLTVV.

This clonotype was recorded a few times. The chain is built from TRBV7-8 and TRBJ2-5; possibly TRBD2 for D (5 bases). CDR1 is SGHVS and CDR2 is FQNEAQ in the germline V gene. Trimming stripped 0 bases from V and 1 base from J, with 6 bases between. The CDR3 consists of 14 residues. The CDR3 spells CASSLARAQETQYF. The CDR3 DNA reads TGTGCCAGCAGCTTAGCGAGGGCCCAAGAGACCCAGTACTTC. Filled out from reference TRBV7-8 and TRBJ2-5, the complete variable domain reads GAGVSQSPRYKVAKRGQDVALRCDPISGHVSLFWYQQALGQGPEFLTYFQNEAQLDKSGLPSDRFFAERPEGSVSTLKIQRTQQEDSAVYLCASSLARAQETQYFGPGTRLLVL.

This clonotype was found many times. The CDR3 nucleotides read TGTGCCAGCAGCCCACAGGGAGATACGCAGTATTTT. This sequence encodes CASSPQGDTQYF. This chain uses TRBV11-2 with TRBJ2-3; a weak D match, TRBD1 (6 bases). Looked up from germline, CDR1 is SGHAT and CDR2 is FQNNGV. V lost 5 bases and J lost 5, with 8 bases in between. This CDR3 has 12 amino acids. Together with reference TRBV11-2 and TRBJ2-3, the CDR3 gives the full variable domain: EAGVAQSPRYKIIEKRQSVAFWCNPISGHATLYWYQQILGQGPKLLIQFQNNGVVDDSQLPKDRFSAERLKGVDSTLKIQPAKLEDSAVYLCASSPQGDTQYFGPGTRLTVL.

This clonotype came up many times. The J gene is TRBJ1-5, the V gene TRBV12-3 or TRBV12-4, with D maybe TRBD1 (5 bases). V lost 6 bases to trimming and J lost 11 bases, with 23 bases between them. The CDR3 covers 15 residues. The CDR3 sequence is CASSYSSGPRLAQHF. CDR3 nucleotide sequence: TGTGCCAGCAGCTACAGCTCGGGACCCCGTTTGGCCCAGCATTTT.

This clonotype appeared many times. The chain recombines TRBV7-2 with TRBJ2-2, with D hard to call. This CDR3 has 12 amino acids. Deletions cut 7 bases from V and 4 bases from J, with 7 bases between. Looked up from germline, CDR1 is SGHTA and CDR2 is FQGNSA. The chain's CDR3 is CASTVLTGELFF. CDR3 in DNA: TGTGCCAGCACGGTCCTCACCGGGGAGCTGTTTTTT.

This clonotype came up many times. The chain couples TRBV5-1 to TRBJ1-1, with D perhaps matching TRBD1 (6 bases). Trimming removed 4 bases from V and 1 base from J, with 11 bases in between. Germline-derived CDR1 and CDR2 are SGHRS and YFSETQ. CDR3 length equals 14 residues. CDR3 amino acids: CASSRGHGNTEAFF. CDR3 DNA: TGCGCCAGCAGCCGGGGACATGGGAACACTGAAGCTTTCTTT.

This clonotype appeared many times. The chain is built from TRBV14 and TRBJ2-2; D may be TRBD2 (5 bases). The CDR3 has 15 amino acids. Germline CDR1 reads SGHDN; CDR2 reads FVKESK. Trimming pared 1 base from V and 7 bases from J, leaving 13 bases between. This chain's CDR3 is CASSQAARVNGELFF. The CDR3 coding sequence is TGTGCCAGCAGCCAAGCTGCGCGGGTCAACGGGGAGCTGTTTTTT.

The gene calls are TRBV6-6 and TRBJ1-6, with 9 bases matching TRBD1. CDR3 length: 17 amino acids. V shed 2 bases, J shed 5 bases, and the junction held 7 bases outside the gene matches. Germline V gene data show CDR1 as MNHNY and CDR2 as SVGAGI (reference sequence). CDR3 DNA sequence: TGTGCCAGCAGTTACCCCCCGGACAGGGGCCATAATTCACCCCTCCACTTT. As protein: CASSYPPDRGHNSPLHF.

This clonotype turned up a few times. J is TRBJ2-7 and V is TRBV19, with 8 bases aligning to TRBD2. This CDR3 is built from 14 residues. The V and J ends lost 4 bases and 3 bases, in that order; junction bases with no gene match: 5. Germline V gene data show CDR1 as LNHDA and CDR2 as SQIVND (reference sequence). CDR3 region: CASSTIGTSYEQYF. For the CDR3, the DNA is TGTGCCAGTAGTACAATCGGGACTAGCTACGAGCAGTACTTC. Based on the CDR3 plus reference TRBV19 and TRBJ2-7, the full variable domain is DGGITQSPKYLFRKEGQNVTLSCEQNLNHDAMYWYRQDPGQGLRLIYYSQIVNDFQKGDIAEGYSVSREKKESFPLTVTSAQKNPTAFYLCASSTIGTSYEQYFGPGTRLTVT.

This clonotype was observed many times. This chain connects TRBV5-1 to TRBJ2-1; D may be TRBD1 (6 bases). Trimming stripped 2 bases from V and 1 base from J, with 19 bases between. The CDR3 is 18 amino acids. Germline CDR1 reads SGHRS; CDR2 reads YFSETQ. The CDR3 nucleotides read TGCGCCAGCAGCTTCCCCCTCGCGGGCAGGGGATCCTACAATGAGCAGTTCTTC. The encoded protein is CASSFPLAGRGSYNEQFF.

This rearrangement joins TRBV3-1 to TRBJ2-2, with D perhaps matching TRBD1 or TRBD2 (6 bases each). The CDR3 length is 14 residues. Germline V lookup: CDR1 LGHDT, CDR2 YNNKEL (reference sequence). Trimming pared 1 base from V and 6 bases from J, leaving 9 bases between. The CDR3 bases are TGTGCCAGCAGCCAAGCGGGGGCGTCCGGGGAGCTGTTTTTT. It is translated as CASSQAGASGELFF.

The rearrangement joins TRBV7-8 to TRBJ2-3; D possibly corresponds to TRBD2 (6 bases). The germline gives CDR1 SGHVS, CDR2 FQNEAQ. The CDR3 spans 14 residues. With 2 bases removed from V and 8 bases from J, the gap between germline ends came to 14 bases. CDR3 loop: CASSLRRDRRTQYF. CDR3 in DNA: TGTGCCAGCAGCTTAAGGCGGGACCGCCGTACGCAGTATTTT.

The V gene is TRBV10-1, the J gene TRBJ1-6, with a weak D call TRBD1 (5 bases). From germline, CDR1 is WNHNN and CDR2 SYGVQD (reference sequence). Trimming left V 7 bases short and J 6 bases short, with 19 bases between. CDR3 length equals 16 residues. The CDR3: CASTPVERGPNSPLHF. DNA of the CDR3: TGCGCCAGCACCCCGGTGGAGAGGGGACCTAATTCACCCCTCCACTTT.

This clonotype was recorded many times. This chain uses TRBV20-1 with TRBJ2-1, with D possibly TRBD2 on 6 matching bases. CDR1 and CDR2 (germline): DFQATT, SNEGSKA (reference sequence). The CDR3 is 17 amino acids. Trimming removed 0 bases from V and 0 bases from J, with 15 bases in between. The CDR3 is CSARDTGGTHSYNEQFF. In nucleotides, the CDR3 is TGCAGTGCTAGAGATACTGGCGGGACTCACTCCTACAATGAGCAGTTCTTC.

This clonotype was seen ten or more times. V gene TRBV4-2 combines with J gene TRBJ1-4, with TRBD1 identical over 9 bases. The CDR3 extends over 15 amino acids. Trimming at V came to 3 bases and at J to 8 bases, leaving 7 bases not matched to a gene. Germline lookup yields CDR1 LGHNA and CDR2 YNFKEQ. CDR3 sequence reads: CASSQGDRVDEKLFF. The CDR3 DNA follows: TGTGCCAGCAGCCAGGGGGACAGGGTGGACGAAAAACTGTTTTTT.

This clonotype was observed many times. V and J are TRBV7-9 and TRBJ2-2; D possibly corresponds to TRBD2 (5 bases). V lost 1 base and J 5 bases, leaving 11 bases between the germline ends. The CDR3 length is 15 residues. Looked up from germline, CDR1 is SEHNR and CDR2 is FQNEAQ (reference sequence). This chain's CDR3 is CASSLEGASTGELFF. CDR3 in DNA: TGTGCCAGCAGCTTAGAGGGAGCTAGTACCGGGGAGCTGTTTTTT.

The chain combines TRBV3-1 with TRBJ1-6; D ambiguous. Germline lookup yields CDR1 LGHDT and CDR2 YNNKEL (reference sequence). Trimming left V 8 bases short and J 7 bases short, with 9 bases between. The CDR3 spans 12 residues. The CDR3 DNA is TGTGCCAGCTCGATACTCAATTCACCCCTCCACTTT. It yields the protein CASSILNSPLHF.

This clonotype has more than one count but fewer than ten. The chain is built from TRBV24-1 and TRBJ2-1; TRBD2 is a possible D gene (6 bases). V dropped 8 bases and J dropped 5 bases, with 12 bases sitting between them. Germline CDR1 KGHDR, CDR2 SFDVKD. CDR3 length equals 13 residues. The CDR3 DNA is TGTGCCACCACTAGCGAGTGGCACAATGAGCAGTTCTTC. Translating gives CATTSEWHNEQFF.

Ten or more counts support this clonotype. J is TRBJ1-2 and V is TRBV29-1, with 7 bases aligning to TRBD1. The J segment lost 4 bases and the V segment lost 0 bases, leaving 11 bases of the junction unmatched. The germline V gene has CDR1 SQVTM and CDR2 ANQGSEA. The CDR3 contains 16 residues. The CDR3 loop is CSVEDPEQGWLYGYTF. CDR3 DNA sequence: TGCAGCGTTGAAGATCCCGAACAGGGGTGGCTCTATGGCTACACCTTC.

For this clonotype: A much larger clone lies a single base off, so this may be a read error. The chain couples TRBV12-3 or TRBV12-4 to TRBJ2-7; D gene unclear. The CDR3 sequence is 12 residues long. The CDR3 is CDSRHLTGEQYF. The CDR3 region has the DNA TGTGACAGCAGACACTTAACGGGCGAGCAGTACTTC.

The rearrangement uses TRBV10-2 and TRBJ2-3; 11 bases are shared with TRBD2. Germline lookup yields CDR1 WSHSY and CDR2 SAAADI. V lost 4 bases to trimming and J lost 4 bases; unmatched junction nucleotides: 10. The CDR3 contains 17 residues. The CDR3 here is CASSATSGSWGADTQYF. CDR3 DNA sequence: TGCGCCAGCAGTGCCACTAGCGGGAGTTGGGGGGCAGATACGCAGTATTTT.